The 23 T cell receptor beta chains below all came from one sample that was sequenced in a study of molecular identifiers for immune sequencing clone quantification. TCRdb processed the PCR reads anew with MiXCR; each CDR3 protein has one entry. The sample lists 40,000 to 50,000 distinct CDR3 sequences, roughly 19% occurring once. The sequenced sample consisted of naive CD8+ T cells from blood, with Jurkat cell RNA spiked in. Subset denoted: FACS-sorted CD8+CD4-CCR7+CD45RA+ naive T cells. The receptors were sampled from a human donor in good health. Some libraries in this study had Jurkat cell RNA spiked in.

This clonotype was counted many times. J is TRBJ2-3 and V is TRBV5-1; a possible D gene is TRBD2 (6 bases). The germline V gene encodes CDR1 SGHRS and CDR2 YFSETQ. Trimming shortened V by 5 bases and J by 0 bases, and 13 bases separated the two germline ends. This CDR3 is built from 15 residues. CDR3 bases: TGCGCCAGCAGGGGGGTCGGGGGTAGCACAGATACGCAGTATTTT. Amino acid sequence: CASRGVGGSTDTQYF.

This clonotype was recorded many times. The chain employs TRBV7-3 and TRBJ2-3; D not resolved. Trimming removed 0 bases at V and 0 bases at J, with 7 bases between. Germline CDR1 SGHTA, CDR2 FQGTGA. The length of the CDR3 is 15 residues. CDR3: CASSLTGSSTDTQYF. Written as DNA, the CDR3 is TGTGCCAGCAGCTTAACAGGGTCTAGCACAGATACGCAGTATTTT.

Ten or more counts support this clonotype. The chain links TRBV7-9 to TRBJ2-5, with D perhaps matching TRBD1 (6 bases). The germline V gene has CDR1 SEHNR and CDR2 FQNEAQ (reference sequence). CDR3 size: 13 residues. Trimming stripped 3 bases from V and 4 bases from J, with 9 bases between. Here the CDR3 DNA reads TGTGCCAGCAGCTTGGGGGCTCGAGAGACCCAGTACTTC. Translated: CASSLGARETQYF.

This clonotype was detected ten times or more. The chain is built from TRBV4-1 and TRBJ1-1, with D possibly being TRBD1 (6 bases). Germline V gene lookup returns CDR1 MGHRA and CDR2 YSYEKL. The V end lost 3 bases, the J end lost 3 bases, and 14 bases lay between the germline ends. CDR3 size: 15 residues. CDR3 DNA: TGCGCCAGCAGCCACGATGGGGGCGTGGACACTGAAGCTTTCTTT. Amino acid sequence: CASSHDGGVDTEAFF.

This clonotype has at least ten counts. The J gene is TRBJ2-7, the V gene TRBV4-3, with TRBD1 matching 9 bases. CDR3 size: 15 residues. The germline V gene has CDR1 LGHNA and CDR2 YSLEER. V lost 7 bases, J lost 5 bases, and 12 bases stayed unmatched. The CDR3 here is CASTPGTGGLDEQYF. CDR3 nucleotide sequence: TGCGCCAGCACCCCGGGTACAGGGGGCTTGGACGAGCAGTACTTC.

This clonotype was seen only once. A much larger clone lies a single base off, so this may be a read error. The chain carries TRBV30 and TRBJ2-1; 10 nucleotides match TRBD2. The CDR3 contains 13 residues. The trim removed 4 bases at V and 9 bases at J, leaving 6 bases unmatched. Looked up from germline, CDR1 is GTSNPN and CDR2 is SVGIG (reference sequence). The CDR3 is CAWNLAGVGEQFF. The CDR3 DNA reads TGTGCCTGGAACCTAGCGGGAGTGGGTGAGCAGTTCTTC.

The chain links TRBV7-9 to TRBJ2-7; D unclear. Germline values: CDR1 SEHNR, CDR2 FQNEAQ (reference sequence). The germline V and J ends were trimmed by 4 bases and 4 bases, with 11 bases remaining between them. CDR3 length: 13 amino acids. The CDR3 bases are TGTGCCAGCAGCTCGTTAACAAATTACGAGCAGTACTTC. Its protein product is CASSSLTNYEQYF.

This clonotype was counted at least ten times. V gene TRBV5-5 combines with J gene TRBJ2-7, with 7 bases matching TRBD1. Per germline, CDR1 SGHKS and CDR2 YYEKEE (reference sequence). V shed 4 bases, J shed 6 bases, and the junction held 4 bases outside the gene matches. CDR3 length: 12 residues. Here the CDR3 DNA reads TGTGCCAGCAGCATAAGGACAGGCGAGCAGTACTTC. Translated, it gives CASSIRTGEQYF.

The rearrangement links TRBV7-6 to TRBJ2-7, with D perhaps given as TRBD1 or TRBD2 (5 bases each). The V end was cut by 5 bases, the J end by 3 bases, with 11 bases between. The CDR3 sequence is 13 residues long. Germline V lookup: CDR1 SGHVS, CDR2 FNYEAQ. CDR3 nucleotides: TGTGCCAGCAGCCTCGGGGCCCTCTACGAGCAGTACTTC. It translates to CASSLGALYEQYF.

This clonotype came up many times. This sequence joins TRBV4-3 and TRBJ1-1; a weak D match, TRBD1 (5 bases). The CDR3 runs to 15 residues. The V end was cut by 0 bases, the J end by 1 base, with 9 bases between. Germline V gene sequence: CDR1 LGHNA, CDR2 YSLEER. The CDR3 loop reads CASSQDLGQNTEAFF. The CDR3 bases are TGCGCCAGCAGCCAAGATTTGGGGCAGAACACTGAAGCTTTCTTT.

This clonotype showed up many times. The CDR3 sequence: CASSGDRGENTGELFF. The CDR3 DNA reads as TGTGCCAGCAGTGGGGACAGGGGGGAGAACACCGGGGAGCTGTTTTTT. V and J are TRBV25-1 and TRBJ2-2; 11 bases fit TRBD1. The germline CDR1 and CDR2 sequences are MGHDK and SYGVNS. The CDR3 has 16 amino acids. V was pared by 4 bases and J by 1 base, with 2 bases of the junction left unmatched.

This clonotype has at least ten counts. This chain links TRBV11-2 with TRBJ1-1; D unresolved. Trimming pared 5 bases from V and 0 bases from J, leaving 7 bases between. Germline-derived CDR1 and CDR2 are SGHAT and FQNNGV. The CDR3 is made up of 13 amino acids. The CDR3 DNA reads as TGTGCCAGCAGCCCCACCATGAACACTGAAGCTTTCTTT. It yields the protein CASSPTMNTEAFF.

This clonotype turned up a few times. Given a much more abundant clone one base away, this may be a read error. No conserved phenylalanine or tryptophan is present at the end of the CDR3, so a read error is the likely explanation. CDR3 protein: CASSQSHRDRASYEQYL. CDR3 bases: TGCGCCAGCAGCCAAAGCCACCGGGACAGGGCCTCCTACGAGCAGTACCTC. The chain is built from TRBV4-3 and TRBJ2-7; 9 nucleotides line up with TRBD1. V shed 2 bases, J shed 0 bases, and the junction held 8 bases outside the gene matches. The germline gives CDR1 LGHNA, CDR2 YSLEER. The CDR3 runs to 17 residues.

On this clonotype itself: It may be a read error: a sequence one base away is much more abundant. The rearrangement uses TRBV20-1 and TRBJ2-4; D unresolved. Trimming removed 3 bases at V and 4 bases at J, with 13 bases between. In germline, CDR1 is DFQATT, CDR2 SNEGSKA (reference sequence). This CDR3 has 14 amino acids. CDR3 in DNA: TGCAGTGCTAGTGCGTACGTAACTAAAAACATTCAGTACTTC. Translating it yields CSASAYVTKNIQYF.

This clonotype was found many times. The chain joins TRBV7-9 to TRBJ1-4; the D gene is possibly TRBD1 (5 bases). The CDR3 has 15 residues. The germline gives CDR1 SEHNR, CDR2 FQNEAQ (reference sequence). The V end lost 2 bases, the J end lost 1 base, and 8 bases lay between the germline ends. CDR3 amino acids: CASSLLGVTNEKLFF. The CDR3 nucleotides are TGTGCCAGCAGCTTATTGGGGGTAACTAATGAAAAACTGTTTTTT.

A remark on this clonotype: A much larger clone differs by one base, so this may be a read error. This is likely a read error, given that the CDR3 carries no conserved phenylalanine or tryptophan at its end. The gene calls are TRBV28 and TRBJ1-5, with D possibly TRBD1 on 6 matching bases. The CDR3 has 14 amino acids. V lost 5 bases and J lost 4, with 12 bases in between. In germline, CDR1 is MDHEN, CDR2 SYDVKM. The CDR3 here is CASSLRQVNQPQHL. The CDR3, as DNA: TGTGCCAGCAGTCTGAGACAGGTTAATCAGCCCCAGCATCTT.

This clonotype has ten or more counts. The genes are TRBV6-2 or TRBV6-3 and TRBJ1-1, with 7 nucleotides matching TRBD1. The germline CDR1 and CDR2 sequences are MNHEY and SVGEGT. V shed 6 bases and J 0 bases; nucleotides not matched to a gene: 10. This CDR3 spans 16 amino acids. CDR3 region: CASSNPPTGLNTEAFF. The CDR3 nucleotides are TGTGCCAGCAGCAATCCCCCGACAGGGTTGAACACTGAAGCTTTCTTT.

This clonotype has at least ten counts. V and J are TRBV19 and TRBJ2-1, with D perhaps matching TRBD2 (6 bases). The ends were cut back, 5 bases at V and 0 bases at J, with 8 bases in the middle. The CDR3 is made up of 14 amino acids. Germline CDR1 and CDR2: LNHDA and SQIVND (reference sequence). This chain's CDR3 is CASSSGSSYNEQFF. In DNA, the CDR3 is TGTGCCAGTAGTTCCGGGAGCTCCTACAATGAGCAGTTCTTC.

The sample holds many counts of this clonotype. Written as DNA, the CDR3 is TGTGCCAGTAGGTGGGCAGGGAACACCGGGGAGCTGTTTTTT. Its protein product is CASRWAGNTGELFF. J is TRBJ2-2 and V is TRBV19; no reliable D call. The CDR3 sequence is 14 residues long. CDR1 is LNHDA, CDR2 SQIVND, per germline (reference sequence). V gave up 6 bases and J gave up 1 base, with 9 bases separating them.

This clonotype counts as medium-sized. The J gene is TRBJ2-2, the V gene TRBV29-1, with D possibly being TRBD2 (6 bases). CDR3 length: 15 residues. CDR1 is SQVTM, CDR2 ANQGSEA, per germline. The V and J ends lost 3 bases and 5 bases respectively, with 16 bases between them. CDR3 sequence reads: CSVDAGIRGTGELFF. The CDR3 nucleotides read TGCAGCGTTGATGCAGGGATCCGGGGGACCGGGGAGCTGTTTTTT.

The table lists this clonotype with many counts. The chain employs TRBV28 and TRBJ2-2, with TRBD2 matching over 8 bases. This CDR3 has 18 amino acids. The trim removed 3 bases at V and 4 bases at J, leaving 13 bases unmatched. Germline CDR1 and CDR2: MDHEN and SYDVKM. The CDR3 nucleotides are TGTGCCAGCAGTTTCCGACAGGTCAGACTAGCGAGCACCGGGGAGCTGTTTTTT. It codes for CASSFRQVRLASTGELFF. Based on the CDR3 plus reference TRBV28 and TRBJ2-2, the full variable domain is DVKVTQSSRYLVKRTGEKVFLECVQDMDHENMFWYRQDPGLGLRLIYFSYDVKMKEKGDIPEGYSVSREKKERFSLILESASTNQTSMYLCASSFRQVRLASTGELFFGEGSRLTVL.

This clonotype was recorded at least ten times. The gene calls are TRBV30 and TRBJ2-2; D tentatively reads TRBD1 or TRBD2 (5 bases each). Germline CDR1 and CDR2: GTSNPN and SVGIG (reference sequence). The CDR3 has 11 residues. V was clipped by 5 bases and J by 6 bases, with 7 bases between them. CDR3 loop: CAWGTAGELFF. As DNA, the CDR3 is TGTGCCTGGGGGACGGCCGGGGAGCTGTTTTTT.

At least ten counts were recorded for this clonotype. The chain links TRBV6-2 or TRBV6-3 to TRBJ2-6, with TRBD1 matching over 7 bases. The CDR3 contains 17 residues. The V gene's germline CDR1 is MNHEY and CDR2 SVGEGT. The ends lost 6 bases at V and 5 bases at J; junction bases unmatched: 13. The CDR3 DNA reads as TGTGCCAGCAGAAAATCCTCACAGGGGTATAGGGCCAACGTCCTGACTTTC. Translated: CASRKSSQGYRANVLTF.